Listed below are T cell receptor beta chains from one sample, sequenced in a study of cytomegalovirus exposure and HLA in healthy donors. Method: immunoSEQ multiplex PCR; TCRdb's copy keeps in-frame clones and lacks some. The sample gives over 85,000 clones, around 78% of which show up once; roughly 2.6% is in the top ten. The specimen sequenced was PBMCs. These receptors all come from a man aged 35-49 years in good health and CMV-seronegative. Both conserved end residues are part of each CDR3. A D gene is named only where the DNA matches it firmly. Clone sizes are given selectively: once, few, many, or a class where the clone is expanded.

V gene: TRBV18; clone size: few; D gene: NA; J gene: TRBJ2-3; CDR3 protein: CASSPRAGSTDTQYF; CDR3 DNA: TGTGCCAGCTCACCACGTGCAGGTAGCACAGATACGCAGTATTTT
V gene: TRBV30; clone size: NA; D gene: NA; J gene: TRBJ2-3; CDR3 protein: CAWSVGADTQYF; CDR3 DNA: TGTGCCTGGAGTGTAGGGGCAGATACGCAGTATTTT
V gene: TRBV5-1; clone size: NA; D gene: NA; J gene: TRBJ1-6; CDR3 protein: CASSWTGGKGSYNSPLHF; CDR3 DNA: TGCGCCAGCAGCTGGACGGGGGGGAAAGGATCCTATAATTCACCCCTCCACTTT
V gene: TRBV7-2; clone size: NA; D gene: TRBD1; J gene: TRBJ1-6; CDR3 protein: CASSLRWTGEASPLHF; CDR3 DNA: TGTGCCAGCAGCTTACGATGGACAGGGGAGGCTTCACCCCTCCACTTT
V gene: TRBV29-1; clone size: NA; D gene: NA; J gene: TRBJ1-2; CDR3 protein: CSVESGNYGYTF; CDR3 DNA: TGCAGCGTTGAAAGCGGGAACTATGGCTACACCTTC
V gene: TRBV6-5; clone size: NA; D gene: TRBD1; J gene: TRBJ2-7; CDR3 protein: CASRGQFYEQYF; CDR3 DNA: TGTGCCAGCAGGGGACAGTTCTACGAGCAGTACTTC
V gene: TRBV11-1; clone size: NA; D gene: NA; J gene: TRBJ1-1; CDR3 protein: CASSLEMTVNTEAFF; CDR3 DNA: TGTGCCAGCAGCTTAGAAATGACAGTGAACACTGAAGCTTTCTTT
V gene: TRBV28; clone size: once; D gene: TRBD2; J gene: TRBJ2-7; CDR3 protein: CASSLGTSLHEQYF; CDR3 DNA: TGTGCCAGCAGTTTAGGGACTAGCTTGCACGAGCAGTACTTC
V gene: TRBV4-2; clone size: NA; D gene: TRBD2; J gene: TRBJ2-1; CDR3 protein: CASSHPGTSGEGRGNEQFF; CDR3 DNA: TGTGCCAGCAGCCATCCCGGGACTAGCGGGGAGGGCAGGGGGAATGAGCAGTTCTTC
V gene: TRBV18; clone size: NA; D gene: TRBD1; J gene: TRBJ1-2; CDR3 protein: CASSPRDSPIGYTF; CDR3 DNA: TGTGCCAGCTCGCCGAGGGACAGTCCGATTGGCTACACCTTC
V gene: TRBV11-3; clone size: NA; D gene: TRBD1; J gene: TRBJ2-1; CDR3 protein: CASSIPGGDEQFF; CDR3 DNA: TGTGCCAGCAGCATCCCAGGGGGCGATGAGCAGTTCTTC
V gene: TRBV7-7; clone size: NA; D gene: NA; J gene: TRBJ1-3; CDR3 protein: CASSPGSGNTIYF; CDR3 DNA: TGTGCTAGCAGCCCAGGATCTGGAAACACCATATATTTT
V gene: TRBV19; clone size: NA; D gene: NA; J gene: TRBJ2-1; CDR3 protein: CASALSPYNEQFF; CDR3 DNA: TGTGCCAGCGCCCTTAGTCCCTACAATGAGCAGTTCTTC
V gene: TRBV6-4; clone size: NA; D gene: TRBD1; J gene: TRBJ2-1; CDR3 protein: CASSLRDRSNNEQFF; CDR3 DNA: TGTGCCAGCAGCCTCCGGGACAGGTCCAACAATGAGCAGTTCTTC
V gene: TRBV9; clone size: NA; D gene: NA; J gene: TRBJ1-2; CDR3 protein: CASSPGGGENGYTF; CDR3 DNA: TGTGCCAGCAGCCCAGGCGGAGGGGAGAATGGCTACACCTTC
V gene: TRBV13; clone size: once; D gene: NA; J gene: TRBJ1-1; CDR3 protein: CASSLLGGDTEAFF; CDR3 DNA: TGTGCCAGCAGCCTTCTAGGGGGTGATACTGAAGCTTTCTTT
V gene: TRBV18; clone size: NA; D gene: NA; J gene: TRBJ1-2; CDR3 protein: CASSPSGGTNYGYTF; CDR3 DNA: TGTGCCAGCTCACCTAGCGGGGGGACTAACTATGGCTACACCTTC
V gene: TRBV11-2; clone size: NA; D gene: NA; J gene: TRBJ2-7; CDR3 protein: CASSFGFREQYF; CDR3 DNA: TGTGCCAGCAGCTTCGGTTTTCGCGAGCAGTACTTC
V gene: TRBV7-8; clone size: NA; D gene: NA; J gene: TRBJ1-2; CDR3 protein: CASSLIRGYGYTF; CDR3 DNA: TGTGCCAGCAGCTTAATCCGAGGCTATGGCTACACCTTC
V gene: TRBV15; clone size: NA; D gene: NA; J gene: TRBJ1-2; CDR3 protein: CATRNPGWGYTF; CDR3 DNA: TGTGCCACCAGGAATCCGGGGTGGGGCTACACCTTC
V gene: TRBV25-1; clone size: NA; D gene: NA; J gene: TRBJ2-7; CDR3 protein: CASSDAGSYEQYF; CDR3 DNA: TGTGCCAGCAGTGATGCAGGATCTTACGAGCAGTACTTC
V gene: TRBV19; clone size: NA; D gene: NA; J gene: TRBJ1-6; CDR3 protein: CASSITGTSVGSPLHF; CDR3 DNA: TGTGCCAGTAGTATTACAGGGACGTCCGTCGGCTCACCCCTCCACTTT
V gene: TRBV7-3; clone size: NA; D gene: NA; J gene: TRBJ2-3; CDR3 protein: CASSLGWDTQYF; CDR3 DNA: TGTGCCAGCAGCTTAGGCTGGGATACGCAGTATTTT
V gene: TRBV6-4; clone size: NA; D gene: NA; J gene: TRBJ2-1; CDR3 protein: CASSDSMGFPYNEQFF; CDR3 DNA: TGTGCCAGCAGTGACTCGATGGGCTTCCCCTACAATGAGCAGTTCTTC
V gene: TRBV19; clone size: few; D gene: TRBD1; J gene: TRBJ1-4; CDR3 protein: CASMRTGGRNEKLFF; CDR3 DNA: TGTGCCAGTATGAGGACAGGGGGCCGGAATGAAAAACTGTTTTTT
V gene: TRBV5-1; clone size: NA; D gene: TRBD2; J gene: TRBJ2-5; CDR3 protein: CASSLRLASGVQETQYF; CDR3 DNA: TGCGCCAGCAGCTTGCGCCTAGCTAGCGGGGTACAAGAGACCCAGTACTTC